Listed below are T cell receptor beta chains from one sample, sequenced in a study of blood T cell repertoires in COVID-19. Sequenced by immunoSEQ multiplex PCR; TCRdb stores in-frame clones only, minus some. This sample has some 210,000 clones; around nine tenths occur once, and the top ten carry about 6.3%. Material: peripheral blood. Receptors originate from a man aged 55 to 70 who had recovered from COVID-19. The CDR3 runs from the conserved cysteine through the conserved F or W. D genes are given only for firm matches.

TGTGCCAGTAGTAGGACAGGGGGCCAGAACTATGGCTACACCTTC CASSRTGGQNYGYTF TRBJ1-2 TRBD1 TRBV19
TGTGCTAGTGGTTTGGTATTCGGGGGGGCGTACGAGCAGTACTTC CASGLVFGGAYEQYF TRBJ2-7 TRBD2 TRBV12-5
TGTGCCAGCTCACCGGGACAGGGGATCTACGAGCAGTACTTC CASSPGQGIYEQYF TRBJ2-7 TRBD1 TRBV18
TGTGCCAGCAGCCAAGAACCGGGGGGCAATGGCTACACCTTC CASSQEPGGNGYTF TRBJ1-2 - TRBV4-2
TGTGCCAGCAGTCCCTGGACTAGCGGGAGCCTGGACGAGCAGTACTTC CASSPWTSGSLDEQYF TRBJ2-7 TRBD2 TRBV28
TGCGCCAGCAGCCCGGACAGGGCGGGGAGTACTGGAAACACCATATATTTT CASSPDRAGSTGNTIYF TRBJ1-3 TRBD1 TRBV4-3
TGTGCCAGTTTTAACCGGGACAGGGAGAGGTCGGGCACTGAAGCTTTCTTT CASFNRDRERSGTEAFF TRBJ1-1 TRBD1 TRBV19
TGTGCCAGCAGTCCGAATACACCATCCTACGAGCAGTACTTC CASSPNTPSYEQYF TRBJ2-7 - TRBV28
TGTGCCAGTAGCAGAACTAGCGGGGGACTCCAAACCGGGGAGCTGTTTTTT CASSRTSGGLQTGELFF TRBJ2-2 TRBD2 TRBV19
TGTGCCAGCAGCCAAGATGGGACAGGGAACTACGAGCAGTACTTC CASSQDGTGNYEQYF TRBJ2-7 TRBD1 TRBV14
TGCGCCAGCAGCTTGAGGGGCAGGGGAACAGATACGCAGTATTTT CASSLRGRGTDTQYF TRBJ2-3 - TRBV5-1
TGCGCCAGCAGCTTGGCCCTCCCAGGGGGCACAGATACGCAGTATTTT CASSLALPGGTDTQYF TRBJ2-3 - TRBV5-1